This TCR beta chain was sequenced for a study of blood T cell repertoires in COVID-19. Across the whole study: Material from acute and convalescent COVID-19 was sourced from the United States, Italy and Spain.

Study processing details: Estimated nucleated cell counts came from reference gene primer amplification. Using immunoSEQ multiplex PCR, the repertoire was profiled, and TCRdb retains in-frame clones only, with some absent. The V and J calls and clone size were taken over from that table, and D and trimming were inferred from the DNA. This table has 200,000 to 300,000 clones, roughly four fifths appearing once. V was pared by 7 bases and J by 9 bases, with 10 bases between. CDR1 and CDR2 (germline): SGHAT, FQDESV (reference sequence). This CDR3 has 12 amino acids. The sample was peripheral blood. The sequence came from a woman older than 75 with acute or convalescent COVID-19. This chain uses TRBV11-1 with TRBJ1-6; D ambiguous. DNA for the CDR3: TGTGCCAGCACCGTGACGGGTTCACCCCTCCACTTT. Protein product: CASTVTGSPLHF.